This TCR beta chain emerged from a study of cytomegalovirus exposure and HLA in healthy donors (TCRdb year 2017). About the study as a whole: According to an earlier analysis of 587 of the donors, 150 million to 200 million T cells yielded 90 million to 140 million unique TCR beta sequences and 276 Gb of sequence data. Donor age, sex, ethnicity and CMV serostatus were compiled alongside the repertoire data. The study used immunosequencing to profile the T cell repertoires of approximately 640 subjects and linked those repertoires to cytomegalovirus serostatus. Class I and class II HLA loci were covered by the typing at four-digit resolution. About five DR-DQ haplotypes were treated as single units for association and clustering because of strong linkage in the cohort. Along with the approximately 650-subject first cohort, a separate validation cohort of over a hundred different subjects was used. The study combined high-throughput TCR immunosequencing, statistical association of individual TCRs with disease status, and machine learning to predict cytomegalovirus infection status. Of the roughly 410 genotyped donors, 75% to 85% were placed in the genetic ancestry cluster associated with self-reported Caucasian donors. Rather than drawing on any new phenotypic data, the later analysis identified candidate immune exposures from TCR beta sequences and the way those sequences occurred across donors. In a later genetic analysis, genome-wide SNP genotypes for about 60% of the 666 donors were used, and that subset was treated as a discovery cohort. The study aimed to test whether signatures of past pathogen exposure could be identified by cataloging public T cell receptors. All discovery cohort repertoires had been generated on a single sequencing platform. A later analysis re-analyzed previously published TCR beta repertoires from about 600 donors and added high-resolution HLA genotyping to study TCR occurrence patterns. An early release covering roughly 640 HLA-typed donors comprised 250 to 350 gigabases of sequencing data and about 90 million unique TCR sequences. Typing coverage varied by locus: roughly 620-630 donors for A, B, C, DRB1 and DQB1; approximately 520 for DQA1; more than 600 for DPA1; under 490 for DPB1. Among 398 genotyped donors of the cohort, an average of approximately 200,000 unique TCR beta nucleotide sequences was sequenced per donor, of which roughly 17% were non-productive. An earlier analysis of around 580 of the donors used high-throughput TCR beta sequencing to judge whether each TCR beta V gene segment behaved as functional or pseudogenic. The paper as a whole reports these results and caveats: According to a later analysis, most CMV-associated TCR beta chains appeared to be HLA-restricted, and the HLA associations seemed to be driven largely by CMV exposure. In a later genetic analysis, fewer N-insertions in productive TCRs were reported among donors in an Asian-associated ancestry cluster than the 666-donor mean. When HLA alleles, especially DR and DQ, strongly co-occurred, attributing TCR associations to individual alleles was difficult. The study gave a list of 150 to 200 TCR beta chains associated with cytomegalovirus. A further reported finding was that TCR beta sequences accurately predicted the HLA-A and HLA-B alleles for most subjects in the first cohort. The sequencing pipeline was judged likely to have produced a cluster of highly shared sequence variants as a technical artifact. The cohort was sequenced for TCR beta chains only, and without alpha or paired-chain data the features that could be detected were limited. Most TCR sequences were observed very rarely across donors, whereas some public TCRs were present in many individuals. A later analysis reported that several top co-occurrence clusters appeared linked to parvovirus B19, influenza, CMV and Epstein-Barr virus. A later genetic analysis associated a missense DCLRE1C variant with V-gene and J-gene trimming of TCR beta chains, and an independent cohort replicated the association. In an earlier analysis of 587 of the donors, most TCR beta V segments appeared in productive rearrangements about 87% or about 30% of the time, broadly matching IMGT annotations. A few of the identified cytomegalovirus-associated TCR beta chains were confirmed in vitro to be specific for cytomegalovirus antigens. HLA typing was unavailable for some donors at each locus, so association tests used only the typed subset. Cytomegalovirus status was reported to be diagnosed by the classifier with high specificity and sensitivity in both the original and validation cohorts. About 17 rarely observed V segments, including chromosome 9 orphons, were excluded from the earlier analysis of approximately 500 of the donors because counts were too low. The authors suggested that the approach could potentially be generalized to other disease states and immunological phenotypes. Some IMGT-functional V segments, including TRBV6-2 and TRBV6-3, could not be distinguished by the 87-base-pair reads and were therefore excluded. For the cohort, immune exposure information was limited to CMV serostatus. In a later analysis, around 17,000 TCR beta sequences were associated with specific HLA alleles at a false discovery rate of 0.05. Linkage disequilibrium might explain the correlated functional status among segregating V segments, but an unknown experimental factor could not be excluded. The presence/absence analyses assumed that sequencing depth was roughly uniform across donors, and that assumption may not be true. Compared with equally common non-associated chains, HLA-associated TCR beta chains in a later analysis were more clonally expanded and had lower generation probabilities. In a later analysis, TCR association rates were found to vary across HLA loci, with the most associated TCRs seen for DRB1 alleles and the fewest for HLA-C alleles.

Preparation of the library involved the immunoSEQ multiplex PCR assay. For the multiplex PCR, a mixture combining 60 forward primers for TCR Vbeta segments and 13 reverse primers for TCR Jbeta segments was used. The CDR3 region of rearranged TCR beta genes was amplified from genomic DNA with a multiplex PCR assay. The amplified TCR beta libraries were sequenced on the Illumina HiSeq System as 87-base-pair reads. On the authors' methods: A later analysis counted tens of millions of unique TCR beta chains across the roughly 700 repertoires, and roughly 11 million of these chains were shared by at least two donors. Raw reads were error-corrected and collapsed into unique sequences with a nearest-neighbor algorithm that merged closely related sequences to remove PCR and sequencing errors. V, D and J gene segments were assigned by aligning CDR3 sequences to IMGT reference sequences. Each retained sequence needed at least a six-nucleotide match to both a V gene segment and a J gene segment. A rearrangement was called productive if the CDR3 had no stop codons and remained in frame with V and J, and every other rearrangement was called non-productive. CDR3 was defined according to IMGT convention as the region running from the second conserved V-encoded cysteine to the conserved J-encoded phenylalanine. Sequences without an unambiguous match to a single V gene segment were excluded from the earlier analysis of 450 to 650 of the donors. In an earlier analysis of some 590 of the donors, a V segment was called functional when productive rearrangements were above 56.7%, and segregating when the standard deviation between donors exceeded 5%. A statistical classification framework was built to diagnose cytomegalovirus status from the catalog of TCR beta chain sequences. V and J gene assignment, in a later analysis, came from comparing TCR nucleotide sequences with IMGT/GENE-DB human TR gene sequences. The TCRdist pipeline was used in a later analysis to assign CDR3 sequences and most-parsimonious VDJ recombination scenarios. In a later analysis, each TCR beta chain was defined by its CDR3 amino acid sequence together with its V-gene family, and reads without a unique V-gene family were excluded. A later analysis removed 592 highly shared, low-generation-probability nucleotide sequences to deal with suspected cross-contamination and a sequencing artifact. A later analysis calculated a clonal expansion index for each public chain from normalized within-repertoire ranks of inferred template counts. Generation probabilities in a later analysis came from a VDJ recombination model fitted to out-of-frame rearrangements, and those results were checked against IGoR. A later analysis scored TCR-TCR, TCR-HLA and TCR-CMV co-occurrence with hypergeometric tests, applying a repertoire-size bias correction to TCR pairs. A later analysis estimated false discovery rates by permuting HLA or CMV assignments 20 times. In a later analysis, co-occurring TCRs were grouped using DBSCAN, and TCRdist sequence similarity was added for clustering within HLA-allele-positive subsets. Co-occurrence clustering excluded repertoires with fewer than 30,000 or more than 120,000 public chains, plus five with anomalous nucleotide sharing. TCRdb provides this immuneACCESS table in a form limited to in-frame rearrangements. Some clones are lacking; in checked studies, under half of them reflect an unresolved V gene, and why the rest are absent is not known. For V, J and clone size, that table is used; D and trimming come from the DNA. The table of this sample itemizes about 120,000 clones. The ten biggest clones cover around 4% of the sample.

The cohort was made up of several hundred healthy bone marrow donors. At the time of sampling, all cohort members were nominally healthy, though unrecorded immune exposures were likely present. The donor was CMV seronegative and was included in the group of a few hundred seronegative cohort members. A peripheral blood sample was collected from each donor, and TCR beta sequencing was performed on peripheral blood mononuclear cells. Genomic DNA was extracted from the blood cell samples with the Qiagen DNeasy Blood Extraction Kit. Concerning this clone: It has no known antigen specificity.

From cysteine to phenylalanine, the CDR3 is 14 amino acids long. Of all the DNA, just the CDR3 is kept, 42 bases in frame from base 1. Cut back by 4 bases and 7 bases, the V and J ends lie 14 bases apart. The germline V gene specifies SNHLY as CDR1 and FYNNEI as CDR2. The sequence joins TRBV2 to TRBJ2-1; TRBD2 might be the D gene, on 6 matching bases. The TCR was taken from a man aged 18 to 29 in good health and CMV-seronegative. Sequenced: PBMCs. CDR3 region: CASSAAGLSNEQFF. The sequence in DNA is TGTGCCAGCAGTGCGGCGGGACTCTCAAATGAGCAGTTCTTC.